A selection of T cell receptor beta chains follows, all from one sample in a study of liver allograft versus peripheral blood T cells. One entry per CDR3 protein, called by TCRdb with MiXCR from the reads. The sample holds approximately 8,100 distinct CDR3 sequences, 15% to 20% seen once. All receptors come from a human patient who had a liver transplant. The graft donor may be the source of some T cells. Each CDR3 is given with its conserved first and last residue. D genes are given only for firm matches. A clone size is listed for some rows: how often the clone was seen (once, few, many), or a class if it is expanded.

D	V	J	size	DNA	CDR3
TRBD2	TRBV2	TRBJ2-7	.	TGTGCCAGCAGCCCTACCCTCGCTAGCGGGAGGTACGAGCAGTACTTC	CASSPTLASGRYEQYF
TRBD2	TRBV9	TRBJ2-2	.	TGTGCCAGCAGCTTAAGCGGGATCGCGGGTACCGGGGAGCTGTTTTTT	CASSLSGIAGTGELFF
.	TRBV28	TRBJ1-5	few	TGTGCCAGCAGTTACAGGGAGAATCAGCCCCAGCATTTT	CASSYRENQPQHF
.	TRBV6-6	TRBJ2-7	medium-sized	TGTGCCAGCAGCCCTTCAAGGGGGAACCTGTACGAGCAGTACTTC	CASSPSRGNLYEQYF
TRBD2	TRBV20-1	TRBJ2-6	few	TGCAGTGCTAGAGCTGGCCTAGCGGGAAACTCTGGGGCCAACGTCCTGACTTTC	CSARAGLAGNSGANVLTF
.	TRBV20-1	TRBJ1-5	.	TGCAGTGGCAAGGGTGACAGCAATCAGCCCCAGCATTTT	CSGKGDSNQPQHF
.	TRBV5-6	TRBJ1-1	.	TGTGCCAGCAGCCTCTCGGGGGTGAGCTACACTGAAGCTTTCTTT	CASSLSGVSYTEAFF
.	TRBV30	TRBJ2-5	medium-sized	TGTGCCTGGAGTGTGGTACCGGGAGTGACTCGGGAGACCCAGTACTTC	CAWSVVPGVTRETQYF
.	TRBV20-1	TRBJ2-1	.	TGCAGTGCTAATTATGTGGGAAAAGGCTCCTACAATGAGCAGTTCTTC	CSANYVGKGSYNEQFF
.	TRBV28	TRBJ1-5	.	TGTGCCAGCAGTTTCTCCCTGGGGGGGAATCAGCCCCAGCATTTT	CASSFSLGGNQPQHF
.	TRBV19	TRBJ1-1	medium-sized	TGTGCCAGTAGTATACCGGACACAATGAACACTGAAGCTTTCTTT	CASSIPDTMNTEAFF
.	TRBV6-5	TRBJ1-5	medium-sized	TGTGCCAGCAGTTACCACGGGAACGGGCAGCCCCAGCATTTT	CASSYHGNGQPQHF
.	TRBV20-1	TRBJ2-3	.	TGCAGTGCCAAAGAGGGGGGGGGCACCGGTGCGCAGTATTTT	CSAKEGGGTGAQYF
TRBD1	TRBV18	TRBJ2-1	medium-sized	TGTGCCAGCTCACCACCGGGACAGGGTCGGGTCGAGCAGTTCTTC	CASSPPGQGRVEQFF
TRBD2	TRBV6-1	TRBJ2-5	medium-sized	TGTGCCAGCACTCTTGGTAGCGGGATTAAAGAGACCCAGTACTTC	CASTLGSGIKETQYF
.	TRBV28	TRBJ1-5	few	TGTGCCAGCAGTTTATCAGGGAACAATCAGCCCCAGCATTTT	CASSLSGNNQPQHF
.	TRBV7-2	TRBJ1-1	medium-sized	TGTGCCAGCAGCTCCTCCCGCAACACTGAAGCTTTCTTT	CASSSSRNTEAFF
.	TRBV10-2	TRBJ1-5	many	TGCGCCAGCAGTGATGTAGGTCAGCCCCAGCATTTT	CASSDVGQPQHF
TRBD1	TRBV10-3	TRBJ1-5	medium-sized	TGTGCCATCGGGACAGATAGGGATCAGCCCCAGCATTTT	CAIGTDRDQPQHF
.	TRBV14	TRBJ2-1	many	TGTGCCAGCAGCCGAGACTCATCCTACAATGAGCAGTTCTTC	CASSRDSSYNEQFF
.	TRBV7-9	TRBJ1-6	many	TGTGCCAGCAGCTTAGTCGGCCAGGGACGTAATTCACCCCTCCACTTT	CASSLVGQGRNSPLHF
.	TRBV7-2	TRBJ2-7	many	TGTGCCAGTAGCACAATGGGGGCGAACTACGAGCAGTACTTC	CASSTMGANYEQYF
TRBD1	TRBV6-6	TRBJ1-1	medium-sized	TGTGCCAGCAGGCGGACAGGGGGCGAGATGAACACTGAAGCTTTCTTT	CASRRTGGEMNTEAFF
.	TRBV5-1	TRBJ1-1	.	TGCGCCAGCAGCTTGGAGTCAGTGAACACTGAAGCTTTCTTT	CASSLESVNTEAFF
.	TRBV6-1	TRBJ1-2	medium-sized	TGTGCCAGCAGTGTGGTGGACATCGTGACCTATGGCTACACCTTC	CASSVVDIVTYGYTF
TRBD1	TRBV28	TRBJ2-3	medium-sized	TGTGCCAGCCCACCCGGGACAGGGGTGGAGGATACGCAGTATTTT	CASPPGTGVEDTQYF
TRBD1	TRBV5-4	TRBJ1-3	many	TGTGCCAGCAGCTTGGCTGCAATGGGACAGGGGGATGGAAACACCATATATTTT	CASSLAAMGQGDGNTIYF
.	TRBV18	TRBJ2-1	medium-sized	TGTGCCAGCTCACCTTCGACAGGAAAATACAATGAGCAGTTCTTC	CASSPSTGKYNEQFF
.	TRBV7-2	TRBJ2-5	medium-sized	TGTGCCAGCAGCAAACAGGAGACCCAGTACTTC	CASSKQETQYF
TRBD1	TRBV2	TRBJ1-1	.	TGTGCCAGCCTAGGACAGGGAATCACTGAAGCTTTCTTT	CASLGQGITEAFF
TRBD2	TRBV5-6	TRBJ2-7	few	TGTGCCAGCAGCTTGACTAGCGGGAGGTTAAGCTCCTACGAGCAGTACTTC	CASSLTSGRLSSYEQYF
.	TRBV10-1	TRBJ1-4	.	TGCGCCAGCAGTGAATGGCCAAATGAAAAACTGTTTTTT	CASSEWPNEKLFF
.	TRBV30	TRBJ1-5	once	TGTGCCTGGGGGAGGGGGGATCAGCCCCTGCATTTT	CAWGRGDQPLHF
.	TRBV15	TRBJ2-6	medium-sized	TGTGCCACCAGCAGAGAGGGGGTGGGTGGGGCCAACGTCCTGACTTTC	CATSREGVGGANVLTF
.	TRBV7-3	TRBJ2-1	.	TGTGCCAGCAGCGAACGAAGTGGGCTTTACAATGAGCAGTTCTTC	CASSERSGLYNEQFF
TRBD2	TRBV6-2/TRBV6-3	TRBJ2-3	few	TGTGCCAGCAGACCCCGGGGGGACACAGATACGCAGTATTTT	CASRPRGDTDTQYF
.	TRBV18	TRBJ1-5	medium-sized	TGTGCCAGCTCACCGACGGACCTAGGGAATCAGCCCCAGCATTTT	CASSPTDLGNQPQHF
.	TRBV10-3	TRBJ1-6	medium-sized	TGTGCCATCAGTGCGGCGGTTAATTCACCCCTCCACTTT	CAISAAVNSPLHF
TRBD1	TRBV10-2	TRBJ2-6	medium-sized	TGCGCCAGCAGGGGCTGGGCGGACAGGGGGATCTCTGGGGCCAACGTCCTGACTTTC	CASRGWADRGISGANVLTF
TRBD2	TRBV6-2/TRBV6-3	TRBJ2-7	medium-sized	TGTGCCAGCAATTGGCGGGGGTCTAACGAGCAGTACTTC	CASNWRGSNEQYF
.	TRBV28	TRBJ1-1	few	TGTGCCAGCAGTGGGGATATGAACACTGAAGCTTTCTTT	CASSGDMNTEAFF
TRBD2	TRBV20-1	TRBJ2-5	few	TGCAGTGCTAGAGATTCGCGTTTCAGTCTAGCGGGAGCCCAGTACTTC	CSARDSRFSLAGAQYF
.	TRBV28	TRBJ2-3	many	TGTGCCAGCAGAACAGGAGTTAGCACAGATACGCAGTATTTT	CASRTGVSTDTQYF
.	TRBV7-3	TRBJ2-3	many	TGTGCCAGCAGCTTAACGGACGGATACACAGATACGCAGTATTTT	CASSLTDGYTDTQYF
TRBD2	TRBV27	TRBJ2-7	few	TGTGCCAGCGCGCGGGAGTTAGGTGGCGAGCAGTACTTC	CASARELGGEQYF
TRBD1	TRBV5-4	TRBJ1-2	medium-sized	TGTGCCAGCAGCTTGAGGACCCAGGGGGTCGTGGGCTACACCTTC	CASSLRTQGVVGYTF
.	TRBV18	TRBJ1-5	.	TGTGCCAGCTCACCGACGCCCGATAGCAATCAGCCCCAGCATTTT	CASSPTPDSNQPQHF
TRBD1	TRBV7-9	TRBJ1-2	.	TGTGCCAGCAGCCCATCGGGACAGGAAAACTATGGCTACACCTTC	CASSPSGQENYGYTF
.	TRBV6-8	TRBJ1-2	.	TGTGCCAGCAGTTACCCCAAGCTTCCCCGCCGTAAAATAAGTTCCAGGGGCTACACCTTC	CASSYPKLPRRKISSRGYTF
.	TRBV20-1	TRBJ2-2	.	TGCAGTGCTAGCGCGCGGGGTAACACCGGGGAGCTGTTTTTT	CSASARGNTGELFF
TRBD1	TRBV20-1	TRBJ2-2	.	TGCAGTGCTAGAGTGGCAGGGGGTACCGGGGAGCTGTTTTTT	CSARVAGGTGELFF
TRBD1	TRBV30	TRBJ2-5	few	TGTGCCTGGAGTGCCGGACAGGGGTCTGAAGAGACCCAGTACTTC	CAWSAGQGSEETQYF
.	TRBV20-1	TRBJ1-4	.	TGCAGTGCTACGGACAGCCATAATGAAAAACTGTTTTTT	CSATDSHNEKLFF
.	TRBV6-2/TRBV6-3	TRBJ2-3	medium-sized	TGTGCCAGCACCTCTAGAGGTCTAGCTCAGTATTTT	CASTSRGLAQYF
.	TRBV30	TRBJ1-1	many	TGTGCCGGGGAGGGAGAAGCTTTCTTT	CAGEGEAFF